The 18 T cell receptor beta chains below all came from one sample that was sequenced in a study of blood T cell repertoires in COVID-19. TCRdb's table, derived via immunoSEQ multiplex PCR, lists solely in-frame clones and lacks some. The table shows around 320,000 clones, with about 82% occurring only once. Sample: peripheral blood. Receptor source: a human donor in a cohort sampled during active COVID-19.

The rearrangement links TRBV11-3 to TRBJ1-1, with D hard to call. CDR1 and CDR2 (germline): SGHNT, YENEEA. Trimming cost V 3 bases and J 4 bases, with 12 bases left between them. The CDR3 is 14 residues long. CDR3 in amino acids: CASSLSGGSTEAFF. The CDR3 bases are TGTGCCAGCAGCTTGTCCGGAGGGAGCACTGAAGCTTTCTTT.

The gene calls are TRBV6-5 and TRBJ2-4; 8 bases line up with TRBD2. The length of the CDR3 is 15 residues. CDR1 is MNHEY and CDR2 is SVGAGI in the germline V gene. V dropped 5 bases and J dropped 0; count of bases not matched to a gene: 3. In DNA, the CDR3 is TGTGCCAGCAGTCCTAGCGGGCTAGCCAAAAACATTCAGTACTTC. This gives the protein CASSPSGLAKNIQYF.

The chain uses TRBV23-1 and TRBJ1-2; 9 bases fit TRBD1. TRBV23-1 is identified as an open reading frame with a role that is uncertain. The CDR3 spans 18 residues. V lost 6 bases and J lost 2; bases outside the gene matches: 16. The CDR3 bases are TGCGCCAGCAGGTCACCCTTAATTCCGGGACAGGGAAACTATGGCTACACCTTC. This gives the protein CASRSPLIPGQGNYGYTF.

This clone was recorded once. This sequence joins TRBV5-1 and TRBJ2-7, with 8 bases identical to TRBD1. V dropped 7 bases and J dropped 1; count of bases not matched to a gene: 7. The CDR3 is 14 amino acids. Germline V gene lookup returns CDR1 SGHRS and CDR2 YFSETQ. DNA for the CDR3: TGCGCCAGCCAAAGACAGGGGAAGTCCTACGAGCAGTACTTC. Translating it yields CASQRQGKSYEQYF.

V and J are TRBV10-3 and TRBJ2-7; 7 bases map to TRBD1. The germline gives CDR1 ENHRY, CDR2 SYGVKD. CDR3 length equals 12 residues. V was pared by 10 bases and J by 2 bases, with 5 bases of the junction left unmatched. The CDR3 nucleotides read TGTGCCAACGCCCAGGGGGCCTACGAGCAGTACTTC. It specifies CANAQGAYEQYF.

V gene TRBV25-1 combines with J gene TRBJ1-6; 12 positions match TRBD1. Unmatched junction bases numbered 2, after V lost 4 bases and J lost 10 bases. CDR1 and CDR2 from the germline V gene are MGHDK and SYGVNS. The CDR3 totals 14 residues. The CDR3 spells CASSGDRGQSPLHF. CDR3 sequence (DNA): TGTGCCAGCAGTGGGGACAGGGGGCAGTCACCCCTCCACTTT.

The gene calls are TRBV7-9 and TRBJ1-1; D ambiguous. Germline-derived CDR1 and CDR2 are SEHNR and FQNEAQ (reference sequence). The CDR3 totals 12 residues. V was pared by 5 bases and J by 5 bases, with 9 bases between. CDR3 bases: TGTGCCAGCAGCCTGACGCGGACTGAAGCTTTCTTT. Translated: CASSLTRTEAFF.

The chain couples TRBV24-1 to TRBJ2-1, with TRBD2 identical over 11 bases. The CDR3 runs to 19 residues. J lost 3 bases, V lost 2 bases, and 11 bases had no gene match. Germline assignment: CDR1 KGHDR and CDR2 SFDVKD. The CDR3 DNA follows: TGTGCCACCAGTGATTCCGACCTTAGCGGGGGGGCCATCTACAATGAGCAGTTCTTC. Amino acid sequence: CATSDSDLSGGAIYNEQFF.

J is TRBJ1-1 and V is TRBV25-1; D unclear. The germline CDR1 and CDR2 sequences are MGHDK and SYGVNS. The CDR3 contains 13 residues. The V end lost 6 bases, the J end lost 1 base, and 9 bases lay between the germline ends. The CDR3 sequence: CASSEAGNTEAFF. CDR3 coding DNA: TGTGCCAGCAGCGAAGCAGGGAACACTGAAGCTTTCTTT.

V is TRBV28 and J is TRBJ2-4; D remains ambiguous. This CDR3 spans 15 amino acids. Germline V lookup: CDR1 MDHEN, CDR2 SYDVKM. V was cut by 3 bases and J by 0 bases, with 9 bases left in between. The CDR3 spells CASSFSQLAKNIQYF. The CDR3 coding sequence is TGTGCCAGCAGTTTTTCCCAATTAGCCAAAAACATTCAGTACTTC.

The rearrangement uses TRBV19 and TRBJ1-2, with TRBD1 matching over 7 bases. Germline loops: CDR1 LNHDA, CDR2 SQIVND (reference sequence). Losses at the gene ends were 6 bases for V and 2 bases for J; bases not matched to a gene: 3. The CDR3 consists of 13 residues. The CDR3 protein is CASRARGNYGYTF. The CDR3 DNA reads TGTGCCAGTAGAGCCAGGGGGAACTATGGCTACACCTTC.

V is TRBV18 and J is TRBJ2-7; the D gene is possibly TRBD1 (5 bases). Trimming took 3 bases from V and 3 from J, leaving 12 bases between them. Germline CDR1 and CDR2: KGHSH and LQKENI. This CDR3 has 14 amino acids. The CDR3 loop is CASSPSMQGYEQYF. DNA of the CDR3: TGTGCCAGCTCACCTTCGATGCAGGGCTACGAGCAGTACTTC.

V gene TRBV7-9 combines with J gene TRBJ1-5; 7 positions match TRBD1. The V gene's germline CDR1 is SEHNR and CDR2 FQNEAQ (reference sequence). This CDR3 has 15 residues. V lost 5 bases, J lost 1 base, and 5 bases stayed unmatched. The CDR3 region has the DNA TGTGCCAGCAGCGCACAGGGGAGCAGCAATCAGCCCCAGCATTTT. Its translation is CASSAQGSSNQPQHF.

The genes are TRBV10-3 and TRBJ2-6; 8 nucleotides match TRBD1. The CDR3 loop spans 15 amino acids. The V gene end was trimmed by 11 bases and the J gene end by 0 bases; junction bases not matched to a gene: 6. CDR1 and CDR2 (germline): ENHRY, SYGVKD. DNA of the CDR3: TGTGCCGTGGGACAGGACGACTCTGGGGCCAACGTCCTGACTTTC. Encoded protein: CAVGQDDSGANVLTF.

The chain has TRBV6-5 and TRBJ1-5; D is possibly TRBD1 (5 bases). Trimming stripped 4 bases from V and 4 bases from J, with 11 bases between. Germline assignment: CDR1 MNHEY and CDR2 SVGAGI. The CDR3 has 14 amino acids. In nucleotides, the CDR3 is TGTGCCAGCAGTTTGACAGTGGGGAATCAGCCCCAGCATTTT. Translation: CASSLTVGNQPQHF.

This clone was recorded many times. This rearrangement joins TRBV7-2 to TRBJ2-1; D gene uncertain. Trimming removed 1 base from V and 9 bases from J, with 4 bases in between. Germline CDR1 and CDR2: SGHTA and FQGNSA. This CDR3 has 11 residues. CDR3 amino acids: CASSLVAEQFF. As DNA, the CDR3 is TGTGCCAGCAGCTTAGTAGCTGAGCAGTTCTTC.

V gene TRBV10-2 combines with J gene TRBJ2-1, with unresolved D. V gave up 5 bases and J gave up 1 base, with 15 bases separating them. CDR1 and CDR2 from the germline V gene are WSHSY and SAAADI. The CDR3 consists of 16 residues. In DNA, the CDR3 is TGCGCCAGCAGTAAAACGGGTTTCGGTTCCTACAATGAGCAGTTCTTC. It translates to CASSKTGFGSYNEQFF.

CDR3 coding DNA: TGTGCCAGCAGTTACTATGGGACACCCGGCTACACCTTC. Translating gives CASSYYGTPGYTF. The gene calls are TRBV6-5 and TRBJ1-2, with D tentatively TRBD1 (6 bases). Germline lookup yields CDR1 MNHEY and CDR2 SVGAGI. With 1 base removed from V and 8 bases from J, the gap between germline ends came to 11 bases. The CDR3 totals 13 residues.